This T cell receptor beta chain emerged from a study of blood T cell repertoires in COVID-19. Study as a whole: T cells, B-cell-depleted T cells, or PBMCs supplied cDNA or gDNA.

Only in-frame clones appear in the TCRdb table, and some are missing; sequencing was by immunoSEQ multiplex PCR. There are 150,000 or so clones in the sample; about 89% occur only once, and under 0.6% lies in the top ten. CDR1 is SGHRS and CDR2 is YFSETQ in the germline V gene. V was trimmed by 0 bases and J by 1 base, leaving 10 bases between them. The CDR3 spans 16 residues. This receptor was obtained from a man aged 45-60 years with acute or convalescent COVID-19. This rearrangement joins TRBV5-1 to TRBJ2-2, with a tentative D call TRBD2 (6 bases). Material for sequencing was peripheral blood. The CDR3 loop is CASSLELGGNTGELFF. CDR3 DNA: TGCGCCAGCAGCTTGGAGTTGGGAGGGAACACCGGGGAGCTGTTTTTT.